This TCR beta chain emerged from a study of read filtering for tumor transcriptome and immune sequencing. Study information: R-ISS stage counts were fewer than ten for I, more than 15 for II, 7 for III.

V was pared by 5 bases and J by 4 bases, with 8 bases between. The CDR3 runs to 12 residues. Regarding the study as a whole: In IR-seq, single-read clonotypes were roughly 80% of clonotypes but about 3.5% of reads.

This clonotype has at least ten counts. What it binds is unknown. This library used roughly 400 ng RNA and molecular barcoded adaptors spanning alpha/delta and beta/gamma chains. TCRdb fed the reads into MiXCR, producing one record per CDR3 protein. This sample has some 43,000 distinct CDR3 sequences, with around 15% found just once. The rearrangement uses TRBV12-3 or TRBV12-4 and TRBJ1-1; no firm D call. The specimen sequenced was a population of CD138-negative cells sorted from bone marrow. The receptor was isolated from a donor older than 35 with multiple myeloma. CDR3 DNA sequence: TGTGCCAGCAGTATTCTGAGCACTGAAGCTTTCTTT. This sequence encodes CASSILSTEAFF.